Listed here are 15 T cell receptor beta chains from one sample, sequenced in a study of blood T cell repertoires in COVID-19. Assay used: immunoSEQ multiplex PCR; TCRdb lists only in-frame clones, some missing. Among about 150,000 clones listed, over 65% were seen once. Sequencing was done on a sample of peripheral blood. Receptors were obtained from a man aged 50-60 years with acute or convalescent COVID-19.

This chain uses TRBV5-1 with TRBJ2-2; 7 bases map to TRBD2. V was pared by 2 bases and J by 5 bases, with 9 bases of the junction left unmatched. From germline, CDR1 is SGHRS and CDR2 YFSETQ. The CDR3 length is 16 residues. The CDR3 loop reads CASSFRGGFETGELFF. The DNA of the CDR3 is TGCGCCAGCAGCTTCCGGGGAGGGTTTGAGACCGGGGAGCTGTTTTTT.

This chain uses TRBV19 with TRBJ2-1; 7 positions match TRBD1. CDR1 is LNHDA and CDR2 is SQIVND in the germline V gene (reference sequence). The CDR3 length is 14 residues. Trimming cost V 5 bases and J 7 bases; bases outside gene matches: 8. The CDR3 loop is CASSVFRDSNEQFF. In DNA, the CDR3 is TGTGCCAGTAGTGTGTTCCGGGACAGTAATGAGCAGTTCTTC.

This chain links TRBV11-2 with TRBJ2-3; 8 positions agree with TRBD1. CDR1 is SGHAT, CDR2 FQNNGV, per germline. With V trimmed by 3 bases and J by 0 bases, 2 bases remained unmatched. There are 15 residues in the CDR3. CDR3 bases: TGTGCCAGCAGCTTTGGACAGGGAAGCACAGATACGCAGTATTTT. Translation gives CASSFGQGSTDTQYF.

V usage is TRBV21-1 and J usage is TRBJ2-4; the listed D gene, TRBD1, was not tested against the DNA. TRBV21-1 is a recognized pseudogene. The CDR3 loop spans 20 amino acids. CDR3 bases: TGTGCCAGCAGCAGCCCGGACAGGGGGCTTGGGGTGTTAGCCAAAAACATTCAGTACTTC. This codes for CASSSPDRGLGVLAKNIQYF.

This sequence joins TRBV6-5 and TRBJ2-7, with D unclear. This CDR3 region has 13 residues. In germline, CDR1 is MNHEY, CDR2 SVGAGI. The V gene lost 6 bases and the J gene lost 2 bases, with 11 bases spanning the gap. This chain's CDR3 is CASSNRQAYEQYV. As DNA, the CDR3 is TGTGCCAGCAGCAATAGACAAGCCTACGAGCAGTACGTC.

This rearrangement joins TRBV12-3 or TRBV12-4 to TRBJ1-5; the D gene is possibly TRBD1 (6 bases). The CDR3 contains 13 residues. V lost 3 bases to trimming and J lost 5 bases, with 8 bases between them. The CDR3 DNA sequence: TGTGCCAGCAGTTTTGGGGGCGATCAGCCCCAGCATTTT. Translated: CASSFGGDQPQHF.

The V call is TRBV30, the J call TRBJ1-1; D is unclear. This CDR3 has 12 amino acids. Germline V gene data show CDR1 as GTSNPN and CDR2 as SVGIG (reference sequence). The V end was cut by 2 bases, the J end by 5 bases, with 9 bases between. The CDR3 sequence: CAWSPDGTEAFF. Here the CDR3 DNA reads TGTGCCTGGAGTCCAGACGGGACTGAAGCTTTCTTT. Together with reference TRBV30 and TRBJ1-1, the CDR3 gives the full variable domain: SQTIHQWPATLVQPVGSPLSLECTVEGTSNPNLYWYRQAAGRGLQLLFYSVGIGQISSEVPQNLSASRPQDRQFILSSKKLLLSDSGFYLCAWSPDGTEAFFGQGTRLTVV.

This CDR3 is CASSQDRSQETQYF. The CDR3, as DNA: TGCGCCAGCAGCCAGGACAGGTCTCAAGAGACCCAGTACTTC. The chain is built from TRBV5-1 and TRBJ2-5; TRBD1 aligns across 7 bases. With 4 bases clipped from V and 2 bases from J, the junction kept 5 bases outside the gene matches. This CDR3 region has 14 residues. CDR1 and CDR2 from the germline V gene are SGHRS and YFSETQ.

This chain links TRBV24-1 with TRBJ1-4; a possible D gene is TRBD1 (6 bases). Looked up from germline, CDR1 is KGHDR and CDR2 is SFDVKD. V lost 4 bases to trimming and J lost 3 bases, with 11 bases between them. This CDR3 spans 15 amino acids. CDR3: CATSDPTGPNEKLFF. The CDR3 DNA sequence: TGTGCCACCAGTGACCCCACAGGGCCTAATGAAAAACTGTTTTTT.

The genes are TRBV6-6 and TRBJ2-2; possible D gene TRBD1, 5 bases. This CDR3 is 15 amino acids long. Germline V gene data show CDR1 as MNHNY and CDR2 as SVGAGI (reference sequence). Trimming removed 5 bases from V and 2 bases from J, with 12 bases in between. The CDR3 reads CASSPRTRNTGELFF. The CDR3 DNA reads TGTGCCAGCAGTCCACGGACACGAAACACCGGGGAGCTGTTTTTT.

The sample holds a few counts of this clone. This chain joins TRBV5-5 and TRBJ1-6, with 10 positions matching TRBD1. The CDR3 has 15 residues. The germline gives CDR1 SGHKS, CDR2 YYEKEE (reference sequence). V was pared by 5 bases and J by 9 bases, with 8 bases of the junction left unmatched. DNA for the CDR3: TGTGCCAGCAGAAAGGATGGACAGGGGGTTTCACCCCTCCACTTT. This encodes CASRKDGQGVSPLHF. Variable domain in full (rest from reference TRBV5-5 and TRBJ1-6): DAGVTQSPTHLIKTRGQQVTLRCSPISGHKSVSWYQQVLGQGPQFIFQYYEKEERGRGNFPDRFSARQFPNYSSELNVNALLLGDSALYLCASRKDGQGVSPLHFGNGTRLTVT.

The CDR3 bases are TGTGCCTGGAGTGTACGATCAGGGGCTGGAAACACCATATATTTT. Its protein is CAWSVRSGAGNTIYF. The chain uses TRBV30 and TRBJ1-3; tentative D call: TRBD1 (6 bases). Germline CDR1 is GTSNPN and CDR2 is SVGIG (reference sequence). The CDR3 is made up of 15 amino acids. Trimming removed 0 bases from V and 2 bases from J, with 11 bases in between. The whole variable domain, remainder taken from reference TRBV30 and TRBJ1-3, is SQTIHQWPATLVQPVGSPLSLECTVEGTSNPNLYWYRQAAGRGLQLLFYSVGIGQISSEVPQNLSASRPQDRQFILSSKKLLLSDSGFYLCAWSVRSGAGNTIYFGEGSWLTVV.

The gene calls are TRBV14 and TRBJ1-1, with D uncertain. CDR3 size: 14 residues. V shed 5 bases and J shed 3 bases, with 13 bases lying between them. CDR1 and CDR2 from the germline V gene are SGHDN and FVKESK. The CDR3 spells CASSSPGGYTEAFF. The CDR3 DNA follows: TGTGCCAGCAGCTCACCCGGAGGGTACACTGAAGCTTTCTTT.

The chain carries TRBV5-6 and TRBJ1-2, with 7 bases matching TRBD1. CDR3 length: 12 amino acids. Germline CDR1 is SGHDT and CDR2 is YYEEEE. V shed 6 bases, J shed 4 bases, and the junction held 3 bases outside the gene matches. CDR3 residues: CASIRQGYGYTF. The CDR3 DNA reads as TGTGCCAGCATCAGACAGGGCTATGGCTACACCTTC.

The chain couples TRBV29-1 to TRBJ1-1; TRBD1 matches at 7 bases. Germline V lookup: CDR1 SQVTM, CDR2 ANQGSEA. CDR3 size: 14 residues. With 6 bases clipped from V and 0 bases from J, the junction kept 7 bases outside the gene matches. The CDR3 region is CSVPQTGLNTEAFF. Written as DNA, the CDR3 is TGCAGCGTCCCACAGACAGGGCTGAACACTGAAGCTTTCTTT.